One sample yielded the 13 T cell receptor beta chains listed below, sequenced in a study of blood T cell repertoires in COVID-19. The repertoire was sequenced with immunoSEQ multiplex PCR; TCRdb's copy has only in-frame clones and lacks some. The sample includes about 250,000 clones, 86% seen only once; the top ten take roughly 16%. Sequenced material: PBMCs or T cells enriched from blood (not recorded which). The source is a man between 18 and 35 years old who had recovered from COVID-19.

V is TRBV30 and J is TRBJ1-5; D may be TRBD1 (6 bases). Germline V CDR1 and CDR2: GTSNPN, SVGIG (reference sequence). The V gene lost 0 bases and the J gene lost 5 bases, with 8 bases spanning the gap. CDR3 length: 13 amino acids. CDR3 DNA sequence: TGTGCCTGGAGTGTAGGGGGGGATCAGCCCCAGCATTTT. This gives the protein CAWSVGGDQPQHF.

The chain recombines TRBV30 with TRBJ1-1; D is ambiguous. This CDR3 is 15 amino acids long. The V end was cut by 3 bases, the J end by 1 base, with 15 bases between. Germline loops: CDR1 GTSNPN, CDR2 SVGIG (reference sequence). DNA for the CDR3: TGTGCCTGGAGCCGCACTCGTGGTGCGAACACTGAAGCTTTCTTT. Translated, it gives CAWSRTRGANTEAFF. Full variable domain (remainder filled in from reference TRBV30 and TRBJ1-1): SQTIHQWPATLVQPVGSPLSLECTVEGTSNPNLYWYRQAAGRGLQLLFYSVGIGQISSEVPQNLSASRPQDRQFILSSKKLLLSDSGFYLCAWSRTRGANTEAFFGQGTRLTVV.

This rearrangement joins TRBV20-1 to TRBJ2-1; D perhaps matches TRBD2 (5 bases). Trimming took 3 bases from V and 0 from J, leaving 12 bases between them. The CDR3 extends over 15 amino acids. Germline-derived CDR1 and CDR2 are DFQATT and SNEGSKA (reference sequence). The CDR3 DNA reads TGCAGTGCTAGTAGTGGACTTTACTCCTACAATGAGCAGTTCTTC. It encodes CSASSGLYSYNEQFF.

This chain uses TRBV6-6 with TRBJ2-5; 8 bases match TRBD1. The germline gives CDR1 MNHNY, CDR2 SVGAGI (reference sequence). The V gene end was trimmed by 2 bases and the J gene end by 5 bases; junction bases not matched to a gene: 7. This CDR3 is 15 amino acids long. The CDR3 region has the DNA TGTGCCAGCAGTTACCAAGGACAGGGCGGGGAGACCCAGTACTTC. Protein sequence: CASSYQGQGGETQYF.

This chain joins TRBV18 and TRBJ1-2; D remains ambiguous. Looked up from germline, CDR1 is KGHSH and CDR2 is LQKENI. V was cut by 0 bases and J by 4 bases, with 15 bases left in between. The CDR3 totals 16 residues. This chain's CDR3 is CASSPPNFRGGYGYTF. CDR3 coding DNA: TGTGCCAGCTCACCACCAAATTTTCGGGGAGGCTATGGCTACACCTTC.

This clone showed up just once. The V call is TRBV19, the J call TRBJ1-2; possibly TRBD1 for D (6 bases). The germline V gene encodes CDR1 LNHDA and CDR2 SQIVND (reference sequence). The V end lost 9 bases, the J end lost 5 bases, and 16 bases lay between the germline ends. The CDR3 extends over 13 amino acids. CDR3 in amino acids: CASQTGERYGYTF. The CDR3, as DNA: TGTGCCAGCCAGACAGGAGAGAGGTATGGCTACACCTTC.

The J gene is TRBJ2-5, the V gene TRBV3-1 (or the pseudogene TRBV3-2), with 10 bases fitting TRBD2. The V gene's germline CDR1 is LGHDT and CDR2 YNNKEL (reference sequence). The V segment lost 4 bases and the J segment 1 base; nucleotides outside the gene matches: 6. This CDR3 spans 16 amino acids. DNA for the CDR3: TGTGCCAGCAGCCTACTTAGCGGGGGGACCCAAGAGACCCAGTACTTC. Amino acids: CASSLLSGGTQETQYF.

In regard to this clone: A junction end diverges from the germline sequence, so it may reflect a read error. The chain carries TRBV5-1 and TRBJ2-5; 10 bases map to TRBD2. The CDR3 runs to 15 residues. In germline, CDR1 is SGHRS, CDR2 YFSETQ. CDR3 amino acids: CASSLTSGVQGTQYF. Here the CDR3 DNA reads TGCGCCAGCAGCTTGACTAGCGGGGTACAAGGGACCCAGTACTTC.

This clone has just one count. The chain uses TRBV4-1 and TRBJ2-7, with D maybe TRBD2 (6 bases). CDR1 and CDR2 from the germline V gene are MGHRA and YSYEKL. The V and J ends lost 0 bases and 3 bases respectively, with 12 bases between them. This CDR3 is 15 amino acids long. As DNA, the CDR3 is TGCGCCAGCAGCCAAGACGCCCCCGGGGGCTACGAGCAGTACTTC. Translated: CASSQDAPGGYEQYF.

This clone appeared a single time. V usage is TRBV12-5 and J usage is TRBJ2-2; 8 bases fit TRBD2. Trimming at V came to 4 bases and at J to 4 bases, leaving 11 bases not matched to a gene. The CDR3 contains 17 residues. The germline CDR1 and CDR2 sequences are LGHNT and FRNRAP. DNA for the CDR3: TGTGCTAGTGGTTCCCTCAAAGGTAGCGGGATCACCGGGGAGCTGTTTTTT. Translating it yields CASGSLKGSGITGELFF.

J is TRBJ2-7 and V is TRBV11-2; D is unresolved. This CDR3 has 15 residues. V lost 5 bases and J lost 6, with 20 bases in between. Germline V gives CDR1 SGHAT, CDR2 FQNNGV. The CDR3 DNA reads TGTGCCAGCAGCATACGACCAGGAAGCAGTTCCGAGCAGTACTTC. Translating it yields CASSIRPGSSSEQYF.

The rearrangement uses TRBV21-1 and TRBJ1-6; the tabulated D call, TRBD1, remains unverified against the DNA. TRBV21-1 is recorded as a pseudogene. The CDR3 length is 14 residues. The CDR3 nucleotides are TGTGCCAGCAGCTGTGGCAGATCTAATTCACCCCTCCACTTT. This sequence encodes CASSCGRSNSPLHF.

J is TRBJ2-7 and V is TRBV7-9; D possibly corresponds to TRBD1 (6 bases). The CDR3 runs 14 residues. Germline loops: CDR1 SEHNR, CDR2 FQNEAQ (reference sequence). V was cut by 2 bases and J by 5 bases, with 13 bases left in between. CDR3: CASSLTGSVHEQYF. In nucleotides, the CDR3 is TGTGCCAGCAGCTTAACAGGGTCCGTCCACGAGCAGTACTTC.